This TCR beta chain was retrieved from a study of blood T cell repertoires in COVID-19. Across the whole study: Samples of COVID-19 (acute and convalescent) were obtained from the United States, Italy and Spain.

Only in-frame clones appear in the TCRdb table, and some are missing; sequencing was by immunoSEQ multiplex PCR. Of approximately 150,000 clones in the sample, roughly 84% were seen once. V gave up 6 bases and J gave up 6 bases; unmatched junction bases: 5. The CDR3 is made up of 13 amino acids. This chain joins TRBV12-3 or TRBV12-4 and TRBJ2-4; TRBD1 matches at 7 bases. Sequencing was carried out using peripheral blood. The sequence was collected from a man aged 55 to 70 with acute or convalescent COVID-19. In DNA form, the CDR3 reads TGTGCCAGCAGCCCCACAGGGGTAAACATTCAGTACTTC. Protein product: CASSPTGVNIQYF.